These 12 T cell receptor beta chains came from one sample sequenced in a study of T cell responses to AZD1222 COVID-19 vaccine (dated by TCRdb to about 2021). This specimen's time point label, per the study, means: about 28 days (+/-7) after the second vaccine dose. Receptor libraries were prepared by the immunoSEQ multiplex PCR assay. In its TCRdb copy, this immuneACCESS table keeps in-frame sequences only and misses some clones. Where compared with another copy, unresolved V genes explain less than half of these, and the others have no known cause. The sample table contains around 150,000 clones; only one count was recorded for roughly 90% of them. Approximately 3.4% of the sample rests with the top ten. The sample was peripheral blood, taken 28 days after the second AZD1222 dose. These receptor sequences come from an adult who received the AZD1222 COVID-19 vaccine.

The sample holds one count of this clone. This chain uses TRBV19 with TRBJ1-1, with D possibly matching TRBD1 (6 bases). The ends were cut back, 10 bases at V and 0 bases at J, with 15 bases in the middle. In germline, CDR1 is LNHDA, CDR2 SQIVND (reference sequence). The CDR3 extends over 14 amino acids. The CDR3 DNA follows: TGTGCCACGTGGGGGCGGGGATTGAACACTGAAGCTTTCTTT. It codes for CATWGRGLNTEAFF.

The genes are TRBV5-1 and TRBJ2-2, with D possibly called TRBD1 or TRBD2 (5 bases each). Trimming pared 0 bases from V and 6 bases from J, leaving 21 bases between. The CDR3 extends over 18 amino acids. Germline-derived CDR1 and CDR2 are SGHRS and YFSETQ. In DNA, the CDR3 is TGCGCCAGCAGCTTGGATCCGGGACGCCCAACGAGTGCCGGGGAGCTGTTTTTT. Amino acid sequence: CASSLDPGRPTSAGELFF.

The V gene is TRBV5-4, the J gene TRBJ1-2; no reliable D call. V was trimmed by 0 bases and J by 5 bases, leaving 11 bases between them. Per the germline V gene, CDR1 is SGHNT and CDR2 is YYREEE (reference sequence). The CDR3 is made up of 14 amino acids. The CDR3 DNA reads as TGTGCCAGCAGCTTGGGCGTCAGTCAATATGGCTACACCTTC. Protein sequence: CASSLGVSQYGYTF.

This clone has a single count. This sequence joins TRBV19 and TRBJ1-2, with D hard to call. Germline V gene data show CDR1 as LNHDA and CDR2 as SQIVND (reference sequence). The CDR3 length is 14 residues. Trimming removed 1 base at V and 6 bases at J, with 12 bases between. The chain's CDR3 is CASSIAGTFHGYTF. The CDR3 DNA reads TGTGCCAGTAGTATAGCGGGCACGTTTCATGGCTACACCTTC.

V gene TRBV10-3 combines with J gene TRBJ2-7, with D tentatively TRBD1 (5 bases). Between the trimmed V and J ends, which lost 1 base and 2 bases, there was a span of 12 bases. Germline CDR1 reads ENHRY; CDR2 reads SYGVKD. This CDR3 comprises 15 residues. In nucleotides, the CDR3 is TGTGCCATCAGTGAGTTAGGCACAGGACCCTACGAGCAGTACTTC. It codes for CAISELGTGPYEQYF.

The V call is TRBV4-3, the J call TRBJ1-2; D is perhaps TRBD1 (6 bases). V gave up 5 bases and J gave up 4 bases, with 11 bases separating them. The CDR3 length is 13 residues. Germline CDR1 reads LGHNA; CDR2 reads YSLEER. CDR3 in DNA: TGCGCCAGCAGCGAAGGGGGGGCCTATGGCTACACCTTC. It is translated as CASSEGGAYGYTF.

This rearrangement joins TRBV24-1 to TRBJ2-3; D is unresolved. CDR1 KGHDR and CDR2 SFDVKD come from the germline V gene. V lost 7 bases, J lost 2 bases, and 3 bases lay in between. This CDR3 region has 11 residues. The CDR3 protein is CATRSTDTQYF. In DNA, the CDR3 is TGTGCCACCAGATCCACAGATACGCAGTATTTT.

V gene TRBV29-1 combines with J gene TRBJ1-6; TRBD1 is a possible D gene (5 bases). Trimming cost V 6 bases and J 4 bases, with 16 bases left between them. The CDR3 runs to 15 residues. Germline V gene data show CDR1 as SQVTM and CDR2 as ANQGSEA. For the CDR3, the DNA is TGCAGCGTGGGGGAGAGAGGAGGTTATAATTCACCCCTCCACTTT. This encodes CSVGERGGYNSPLHF. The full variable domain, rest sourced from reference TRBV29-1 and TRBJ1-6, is SAVISQKPSRDICQRGTSLTIQCQVDSQVTMMFWYRQQPGQSLTLIATANQGSEATYESGFVIDKFPISRPNLTFSTLTVSNMSPEDSSIYLCSVGERGGYNSPLHFGNGTRLTVT.

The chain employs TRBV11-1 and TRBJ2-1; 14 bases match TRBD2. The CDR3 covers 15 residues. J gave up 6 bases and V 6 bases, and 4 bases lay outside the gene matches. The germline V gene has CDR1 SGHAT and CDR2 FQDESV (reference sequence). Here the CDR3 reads CASRDGTSGSNEQFF. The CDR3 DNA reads TGTGCCAGCAGAGACGGGACTAGCGGGAGCAATGAGCAGTTCTTC. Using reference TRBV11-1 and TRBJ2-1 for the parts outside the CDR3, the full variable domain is EAEVAQSPRYKITEKSQAVAFWCDPISGHATLYWYRQILGQGPELLVQFQDESVVDDSQLPKDRFSAERLKGVDSTLKIQPAELGDSAMYLCASRDGTSGSNEQFFGPGTRLTVL.

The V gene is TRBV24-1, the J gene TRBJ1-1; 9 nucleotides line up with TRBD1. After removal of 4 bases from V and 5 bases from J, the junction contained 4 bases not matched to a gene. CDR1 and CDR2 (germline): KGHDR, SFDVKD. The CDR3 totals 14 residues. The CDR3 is CATSEGQGRTEAFF. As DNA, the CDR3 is TGTGCCACCAGTGAGGGACAGGGACGGACTGAAGCTTTCTTT.

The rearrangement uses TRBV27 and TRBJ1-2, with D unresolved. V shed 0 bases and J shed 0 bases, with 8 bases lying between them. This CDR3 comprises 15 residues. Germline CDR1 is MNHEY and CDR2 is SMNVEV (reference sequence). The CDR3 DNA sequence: TGTGCCAGCAGTTTATCCAGATTAGCTAACTATGGCTACACCTTC. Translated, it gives CASSLSRLANYGYTF.

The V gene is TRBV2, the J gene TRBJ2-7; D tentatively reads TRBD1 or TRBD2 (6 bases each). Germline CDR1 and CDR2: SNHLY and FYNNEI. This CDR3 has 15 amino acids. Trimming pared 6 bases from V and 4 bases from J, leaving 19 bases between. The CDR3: CASRGGAGRMYEQYF. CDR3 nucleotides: TGTGCCAGCAGGGGGGGCGCTGGGAGGATGTACGAGCAGTACTTC.